This T cell receptor (beta chain) originates from a study of T cell changes during pregnancy in multiple sclerosis. The germline CDR1 and CDR2 sequences are SEHNR and FQNEAQ (reference sequence). The CDR3 runs to 12 residues. The V end lost 5 bases, the J end lost 5 bases, and 9 bases lay between the germline ends. Some clones are missing from TCRdb's copy, which holds only in-frame ones; the method was immunoSEQ multiplex PCR. The data show 60,000 or so clones, around 90% seen once. This material consisted of peripheral blood, taken in the second trimester of pregnancy. The chain recombines TRBV7-9 with TRBJ1-1; D is undetermined. This sequence originates from a female donor in good health, enrolled as a control in a pregnancy study. This CDR3 reads CASSPRLTEAFF. The CDR3 DNA reads as TGTGCCAGCAGCCCGAGGTTGACTGAAGCTTTCTTT. The full variable domain, with the rest looked up from reference TRBV7-9 and TRBJ1-1, is DTGVSQNPRHKITKRGQNVTFRCDPISEHNRLYWYRQTLGQGPEFLTYFQNEAQLEKSRLLSDRFSAERPKGSFSTLEIQRTEQGDSAMYLCASSPRLTEAFFGQGTRLTVV.